Listed below are T cell receptor beta chains from one sample, sequenced in a study of identical twins. TCRdb reprocessed the 5' RACE reads with MiXCR, giving one entry per CDR3 protein. Here the sample spans 1.5 million to 2 million distinct CDR3 sequences, around 29% being singletons. Sample: cord blood. All receptors come from a newborn girl in good health. CDR3s include the opening cysteine and the closing phenylalanine or tryptophan. D genes are given only for firm matches. A clone size is listed for some rows: how often the clone was seen (once, few, many), or a class if it is expanded.

TGCAGCGCCGCGAGCGGGAGGGTCTACAATGAGCAGTACTTC	CSAASGRVYNEQYF	few	TRBV29-1	TRBD2	TRBJ2-5
TGCAGTGCTAGCCGCGACAGGGGATCCAGTCAGCCCCAGCATTTT	CSASRDRGSSQPQHF	once	TRBV20-1	TRBD1	TRBJ1-5
TGTGCCATCAGTGGCGGACAGGGGGGAGATACGCAGTATTTT	CAISGGQGGDTQYF	-	TRBV10-3	TRBD1	TRBJ2-3
TGTGCCAGCAGTTACTCCCTCGGGCTGAACACCGGGGAGCTGTTTTTT	CASSYSLGLNTGELFF	-	TRBV6-6	-	TRBJ2-2
TGTGCCAGCCGGAGGAAAAATCAGCCCCAGCATTTT	CASRRKNQPQHF	-	TRBV2	-	TRBJ1-5
TGTGCCAGCACCCAGACAGCCTACAATGAGCAGTTCTTC	CASTQTAYNEQFF	-	TRBV2	-	TRBJ2-1
TGTGCCGGCAGTGAAGGGCGGGAGGCAGATACACAGTATTTT	CAGSEGREADTQYF	once	TRBV2	TRBD2	TRBJ2-3
TGTGCCAGCAGTGTCGGTGGTTCGAATGAGCAGTTCTTC	CASSVGGSNEQFF	few	TRBV27	-	TRBJ2-1
TGTGCCAGCAGTTTGGCGGGTGAGTGGCCCCAGCATTTT	CASSLAGEWPQHF	-	TRBV12-3/TRBV12-4	-	TRBJ1-5
TGTGCCAGCAGCCAAGGCAGCCCCCGAAACTATGGCTACACCTTC	CASSQGSPRNYGYTF	many	TRBV14	-	TRBJ1-2
TGTGCCAGCAGCCACCGTGAAGAGACCCAGTACTTC	CASSHREETQYF	many	TRBV12-3/TRBV12-4	-	TRBJ2-5
TGTGCCAGCGGGGGACAGGGAGGGATGGAGCCCCAGCATTTT	CASGGQGGMEPQHF	few	TRBV12-3/TRBV12-4	TRBD1	TRBJ1-5
TGTGCCATCAGCGGACTAGCGGCTTACTACGAGCAGTACTTC	CAISGLAAYYEQYF	-	TRBV10-3	TRBD2	TRBJ2-7
TGCAGTGCAGTAGTCTACCGGGGGGCCCAAGAGACCCAGTTCTTC	CSAVVYRGAQETQFF	-	TRBV20-1	-	TRBJ2-1
TGTGCCAGCAGTTCGACAGCGGGCAACCAAGAGACCCGGTACTTC	CASSSTAGNQETRYF	-	TRBV12-3/TRBV12-4	-	TRBJ2-5
TGTGCCAGCGGACCCGGGCTGGACTATGGCTACACCTTC	CASGPGLDYGYTF	few	TRBV7-9	-	TRBJ1-2
TGTGCCAGCAGCCACCGGGGGGGGAACTATGGCTACACCTTC	CASSHRGGNYGYTF	-	TRBV13	-	TRBJ1-2
TGCAGTGCTAGAACTCATCCCGGGACGGCTAATTCACCCCTCCACTTT	CSARTHPGTANSPLHF	-	TRBV20-1	-	TRBJ1-6
TGTGCCAGCAGCCATTACTGGCTGCGTGACGGGGTTCATGAGCAGTTCTTC	CASSHYWLRDGVHEQFF	-	TRBV7-8	-	TRBJ2-1
TGTGCCAGCAGCTCGGACAGACGCGAGCAGTTCTTC	CASSSDRREQFF	few	TRBV12-3/TRBV12-4	-	TRBJ2-1
TGCGCCAGCAGCCAAGGGTTTCCGAACACTGAAGCTTTCTTT	CASSQGFPNTEAFF	few	TRBV4-1	-	TRBJ1-1
TGTGCCAGCAGTTTTTGGGGACAGGTGGGGACCCAGTACTTC	CASSFWGQVGTQYF	once	TRBV28	TRBD1	TRBJ2-5
TGTGCCAGCAGTTTCGGGACTAGCGGGAGGAGGGGTCAAGAGACCCAGTACTTC	CASSFGTSGRRGQETQYF	-	TRBV12-3/TRBV12-4	TRBD2	TRBJ2-5
TGTGCCAGCACTTCTGACAGGGAGGAGATTGAAAAACTGTTTTTT	CASTSDREEIEKLFF	-	TRBV12-3/TRBV12-4	TRBD1	TRBJ1-4
TGTGCCAGCAGTTGGGACTCTGGAGACACCATATATTTT	CASSWDSGDTIYF	-	TRBV27	-	TRBJ1-3
TGTGCCAGCAGTGACAGGATAAACTACGAGCAGTACTTC	CASSDRINYEQYF	few	TRBV6-5	-	TRBJ2-7
TGCAGTGCTGTTTACCCGATTAGGGCAGATACGCAGTATTTT	CSAVYPIRADTQYF	-	TRBV20-1	-	TRBJ2-3
TGTGCCAGCAACCCTATAAGTGGACTAGCGGCTGAGCAGTTCTTC	CASNPISGLAAEQFF	-	TRBV9	TRBD2	TRBJ2-1
TGTGCCAGCAGTTTAAGGGTTTACAATGAGCAGTTCTTC	CASSLRVYNEQFF	many	TRBV12-3/TRBV12-4	-	TRBJ2-1
TGTGCCAGCAGCTTGGGGGCTAGCGGCGCAGATACGCAGTATTTT	CASSLGASGADTQYF	many	TRBV11-1	-	TRBJ2-3
TGCAGCGTTGAAGGGGAAGCAGCTAACAATGAGCAGTTCTTC	CSVEGEAANNEQFF	-	TRBV29-1	-	TRBJ2-1
TGCGCCAGCAACCCCCGGGGCCAAGAGACCCAGTACTTC	CASNPRGQETQYF	-	TRBV5-1	-	TRBJ2-5
TGTGCCATCGGGGGAAATGGGCCCCAGCATTTT	CAIGGNGPQHF	-	TRBV10-3	-	TRBJ1-5
TGTGCCAGCAGTGGGAGGACTAATGTGCCCTACGAGCAGTACTTC	CASSGRTNVPYEQYF	few	TRBV27	-	TRBJ2-7
TGCAGTGCTAGGACCGGGCGGGGGATACAGTTCTTC	CSARTGRGIQFF	-	TRBV20-1	TRBD2	TRBJ2-1
TGTGCCATCAGTGGGGACGTCGGATCCTATGACTACACCTTC	CAISGDVGSYDYTF	-	TRBV10-3	-	TRBJ1-2
TGTGCCAGCAGCCATACGGCCTCGAACACCGGGGAGCTGTTTTTT	CASSHTASNTGELFF	-	TRBV4-2	-	TRBJ2-2
TGTGCCATCAGTGGTAGTATGGGAGGGTACGAGCAGTACTTC	CAISGSMGGYEQYF	-	TRBV10-3	TRBD2	TRBJ2-7
TGTGCCAGCAGTTTACGGCAGGATCCAGGGGAGACCCAGTACTTC	CASSLRQDPGETQYF	-	TRBV12-3/TRBV12-4	-	TRBJ2-5
TGTGCCAGCAGCCAAGGAAAGGGACTAGCGGGGGCTGAGCAGTACTTC	CASSQGKGLAGAEQYF	-	TRBV4-2	TRBD2	TRBJ2-7
TGTGCCAGCAGAACGGGGGGGGAGCTGTTTTTT	CASRTGGELFF	-	TRBV6-1	-	TRBJ2-2
TGTGCCAGCAGCCCGAAGGCGGCCAGCAATCAGCCCCAGCATTTT	CASSPKAASNQPQHF	-	TRBV27	-	TRBJ1-5
TGTGCCAGCAGTGGGTCCTCCTTCGGGGAGCTGTTTTTT	CASSGSSFGELFF	-	TRBV2	-	TRBJ2-2
TGCAGCGTTGCCGGCACTAGCGGGAGTCAGGACACCGGGGAGCTGTTTTTT	CSVAGTSGSQDTGELFF	few	TRBV29-1	TRBD2	TRBJ2-2
TGTGCCAGCAGTTACTGGGGCAGGCGTGGCTACACCTTC	CASSYWGRRGYTF	few	TRBV6-6	-	TRBJ1-2
TGTGCCAGCAGTTGGATAGCGGGCACAGATACGCAGTATTTT	CASSWIAGTDTQYF	few	TRBV12-3/TRBV12-4	-	TRBJ2-3
TGCAGTGCTATCGCCGTGGCGGGGGGTACTAGCACAGATACGCAGTATTTT	CSAIAVAGGTSTDTQYF	-	TRBV20-1	TRBD2	TRBJ2-3
TGTGCCGGCAGCTTATTAGTGATTTCGAGCTCCTACAATGAGCAGTTCTTC	CAGSLLVISSSYNEQFF	-	TRBV7-2	-	TRBJ2-1